This is a list of T cell receptor beta chains from one sample in a study of Graves' ophthalmopathy and Graves' hyperthyroidism. TCRdb passed the multiplex PCR reads through MiXCR, listing each CDR3 protein once. In the table there are around 1,200,000 distinct CDR3 sequences, roughly 35% of which are singletons. Sequenced: peripheral blood or thyroid tissue (not recorded which). The receptors originated from an adult man with Graves' hyperthyroidism. Each CDR3 is given with its conserved first and last residue. A D gene is named only where the DNA matches it firmly. Clone size is given for some rows only: seen once, a few or many times, or a class if the clone is expanded.

j_call,v_call,d_call,clone_size,cdr3_aa,cdr3_nt
TRBJ2-5,TRBV2,TRBD1,many,CASRTGQGIETQYF,TGTGCCAGCAGGACCGGACAGGGTATAGAGACCCAGTACTTC
TRBJ1-2,TRBV11-2,TRBD1,few,CASSRDIKARDRGLGGYTF,TGTGCCAGCAGCCGTGACATAAAGGCCCGCGACAGGGGGCTAGGAGGCTACACCTTC
TRBJ2-7,TRBV2,.,many,CASSEEGNSSYEQYF,TGTGCCAGCAGTGAGGAAGGGAACTCCTCCTACGAGCAGTACTTC
TRBJ1-2,TRBV10-3,.,many,CAISVYKSNYGYTF,TGTGCCATCAGTGTATACAAGTCGAACTATGGCTACACCTTC
TRBJ1-1,TRBV29-1,.,many,CSVLPLMNTEAFF,TGCAGCGTTTTACCGTTAATGAACACTGAAGCTTTCTTT
TRBJ1-4,TRBV10-2,.,many,CASSAPGWENEKLFF,TGCGCCAGCAGTGCCCCAGGGTGGGAAAATGAAAAACTGTTTTTT
TRBJ1-3,TRBV19,.,.,CATRFSVSEAFFGQGTIYF,.
TRBJ1-6,TRBV2,TRBD1,.,CARREGANSPLHF,TGTGCCCGCAGGGAGGGGGCCAATTCACCCCTCCACTTT
TRBJ2-7,TRBV5-8,.,many,CATPEQAEPYEQYF,TGTGCCACCCCCGAACAGGCAGAACCATACGAGCAGTACTTC
TRBJ1-1,TRBV6-6,.,many,CASSPDRPRNTEAFF,TGTGCCAGCAGCCCCGACAGGCCTCGCAACACTGAAGCTTTCTTT
TRBJ2-1,TRBV7-9,.,.,CASSPSYNEQFF,TGTGCCAGCAGCCCATCCTACAATGAGCAGTTCTTC
TRBJ1-2,TRBV20-1,.,few,CSASGALGSNYGYTF,TGCAGTGCTAGCGGGGCTTTGGGGTCGAACTATGGCTACACCTTC
TRBJ1-2,TRBV10-3,.,.,CAISEQENYGYTF,TGTGCCATCAGTGAACAGGAGAACTATGGCTACACCTTC
TRBJ2-5,TRBV24-1,.,.,CATSDRTQYF,TGTGCCACCAGTGATAGAACCCAGTACTTC
TRBJ1-3,TRBV30,.,.,CACAVGGNTIYF,TGTGCCTGTGCCGTGGGTGGAAACACCATATATTTT
TRBJ2-6,TRBV19,.,few,CASSTMTGGANVLTF,TGTGCCAGTAGCACTATGACTGGTGGGGCCAACGTCCTGACTTTC
TRBJ1-5,TRBV20-1,.,.,CSAITGGSNQPQHF,TGCAGTGCTATAACCGGGGGGAGCAATCAGCCCCAGCATTTT
TRBJ2-7,TRBV7-6,TRBD1,.,CASSLATTTGVIGGEQYF,TGTGCCAGCAGCTTAGCCACAACAACAGGGGTAATAGGTGGCGAGCAGTACTTC
TRBJ2-6,TRBV29-1,TRBD2,once,CSVESPGAGFNGANVLTF,TGCAGCGTTGAAAGCCCGGGAGCGGGGTTCAATGGGGCCAACGTCCTGACTTTC
TRBJ2-2,TRBV5-1,.,.,CASSFGGPGTGELFF,TGCGCCAGCAGCTTTGGGGGCCCGGGCACCGGGGAGCTGTTTTTT
TRBJ1-6,TRBV10-3,.,.,CAISYRSGLLLNSPLHF,TGTGCCATCAGTTACCGTTCAGGCCTCCTGTTAAATTCACCCCTCCACTTT
TRBJ1-6,TRBV12-3/TRBV12-4,.,.,CASSFRYSPLHF,TGTGCCAGCAGTTTTCGCTATTCACCCCTCCACTTT
TRBJ2-2,TRBV7-8,.,.,CASSLGVLGWGTGELFF,TGTGCCAGCAGCTTAGGAGTTTTGGGGTGGGGCACCGGGGAGCTGTTTTTT
TRBJ2-7,TRBV20-1,TRBD1,.,CSARDAPGQETYEQYF,TGCAGTGCTAGAGATGCGCCGGGACAGGAAACCTACGAGCAGTACTTC
TRBJ1-6,TRBV24-1,.,.,CATKPKGGPNSPLHF,TGTGCCACCAAACCCAAAGGGGGACCTAATTCACCCCTCCACTTT
TRBJ2-7,TRBV2,TRBD2,many,CASNLAGVSSYEQYF,TGTGCCAGCAATCTAGCGGGAGTCAGCTCCTACGAGCAGTACTTC
TRBJ2-5,TRBV25-1,.,many,CASSRPGTQYF,TGTGCCAGCAGCCGTCCAGGAACCCAGTACTTC
TRBJ1-1,TRBV20-1,.,few,CSARHYFEAFF,TGCAGTGCTAGACACTACTTTGAAGCTTTCTTT
TRBJ1-3,TRBV5-1,TRBD1,.,CASSWGGQAFGNTIYF,TGCGCCAGCAGCTGGGGTGGACAGGCTTTTGGAAACACCATATATTTT
TRBJ1-2,TRBV20-1,TRBD1,.,CSATGQGINYGYTF,TGCAGTGCCACAGGACAGGGGATTAACTATGGCTACACCTTC
TRBJ2-2,TRBV6-6,.,few,CASSYADGELFF,TGTGCCAGCAGTTACGCCGACGGGGAGCTGTTTTTT
TRBJ2-3,TRBV7-9,.,.,CASSLEGIGVGTDTQYF,TGTGCCAGCAGCTTAGAGGGTATTGGCGTAGGCACAGATACGCAGTATTTT
TRBJ1-1,TRBV7-2,.,.,CASSSRGSANEAFF,TGTGCCAGCAGCTCAAGGGGCAGTGCTAATGAAGCTTTCTTT
TRBJ2-5,TRBV5-1,TRBD2,.,CASSPRVGLAGKQETQYF,TGCGCCAGCAGCCCCCGAGTCGGACTAGCGGGGAAACAAGAGACCCAGTACTTC
TRBJ2-7,TRBV25-1,TRBD1,many,CASSDWTGGGDEQYF,TGTGCCAGCAGTGACTGGACAGGGGGCGGGGACGAGCAGTACTTC
TRBJ2-5,TRBV25-1,.,.,CASSKNHGTDQETQYF,TGTGCCAGCAGTAAAAACCACGGGACGGATCAAGAGACCCAGTACTTC
TRBJ2-2,TRBV9,TRBD2,many,CASRVAGDTGELFF,TGTGCCAGCCGAGTAGCGGGGGACACCGGGGAGCTGTTTTTT
TRBJ1-6,TRBV9,.,many,CASSARPGSSPLHF,TGTGCCAGCAGCGCCAGGCCGGGAAGTTCACCCCTCCACTTT